This T cell receptor (beta chain) was retrieved from a study of tumor-infiltrating lymphocytes in oesophageal squamous cell carcinoma. Germline assignment: CDR1 SGHAT and CDR2 FQNNGV. CDR3 size: 15 residues. V lost 1 base and J 5 bases, leaving 12 bases between the germline ends. MiXCR, applied by TCRdb to the PCR reads, yields one record per CDR3 protein. The sample includes approximately 20,000 distinct CDR3 sequences, 35% to 45% of them seen just once. This chain uses TRBV11-2 with TRBJ2-1; D might be TRBD1 (5 bases). The receptor's source is a male donor with esophageal squamous cell carcinoma. Sequencing was performed on esophageal tumor tissue. The CDR3 coding sequence is TGTGCCAGCAGCTTAGGGGCCAACAGGAACAATGAGCAGTTCTTC. Translation gives CASSLGANRNNEQFF.